One and the same sample provided the 8 T cell receptor beta chains below, sequenced in a study of CD4+ T cells in melanoma. Clones were read by immunoSEQ multiplex PCR, and TCRdb kept only the in-frame ones, dropping some. This table holds 10,000 to 12,000 clones, roughly three fifths found once. The sequenced sample consisted of cells from a culture (not recorded whether cultured in vitro). These receptor sequences come from a human donor with melanoma.

The chain couples TRBV2 to TRBJ2-5; D unresolved. The CDR3 is 11 amino acids. Germline V lookup: CDR1 SNHLY, CDR2 FYNNEI. V dropped 5 bases and J dropped 5 bases, with 6 bases sitting between them. CDR3: CASSRKETQYF. CDR3 bases: TGTGCCAGCAGTCGGAAGGAGACCCAGTACTTC.

The V and J genes are TRBV6-6 and TRBJ2-3, with 7 bases that match TRBD1. V gave up 2 bases and J gave up 2 bases; unmatched junction bases: 7. This CDR3 has 16 residues. The V gene's germline CDR1 is MNHNY and CDR2 SVGAGI (reference sequence). DNA for the CDR3: TGTGCCAGCAGTTACGGGGACAGCTACTTCACAGATACGCAGTATTTT. Its protein product is CASSYGDSYFTDTQYF.

Worth noting for this clone: At one of its ends the junction is not consistent with the germline gene, which may arise from a read error. This rearrangement joins TRBV25-1 to TRBJ1-4; D is ambiguous. The CDR3 covers 14 residues. Germline V gene lookup returns CDR1 MGHDK and CDR2 SYGVNS. The CDR3 sequence is CASTPALMNGKLFF. For the CDR3, the DNA is TGTGCCAGCACCCCCGCCTTAATGAATGGAAAACTGTTTTTT.

The rearrangement joins TRBV11-3 to TRBJ2-2; D remains unclear. Deletions cut 8 bases from V and 0 bases from J, with 10 bases between. Germline V gives CDR1 SGHNT, CDR2 YENEEA. The CDR3 length is 14 residues. The CDR3 is CASAVGTNTGELFF. The CDR3 DNA is TGTGCCAGCGCAGTGGGCACGAACACCGGGGAGCTGTTTTTT.

V and J are TRBV5-4 and TRBJ2-1; TRBD1 might be the D (6 bases). V was trimmed by 2 bases and J by 10 bases, leaving 10 bases between them. CDR1 and CDR2 from the germline V gene are SGHNT and YYREEE (reference sequence). This CDR3 region has 12 residues. The CDR3 reads CASSFTGKEQFF. Here the CDR3 DNA reads TGTGCCAGCAGCTTTACAGGGAAAGAGCAGTTCTTC.

In this sample, this clone turned up a few times. DNA of the CDR3: TGTGCCAGCAGCTTATCCCCCAGGATTGGCTACACCTTC. It encodes CASSLSPRIGYTF. The rearrangement links TRBV7-9 to TRBJ1-2; the D is unclear. Germline V CDR1 and CDR2: SEHNR, FQNEAQ (reference sequence). This CDR3 spans 13 amino acids. V was cut by 2 bases and J by 7 bases, with 11 bases left in between. Full variable domain (remainder filled in from reference TRBV7-9 and TRBJ1-2): DTGVSQNPRHKITKRGQNVTFRCDPISEHNRLYWYRQTLGQGPEFLTYFQNEAQLEKSRLLSDRFSAERPKGSFSTLEIQRTEQGDSAMYLCASSLSPRIGYTFGSGTRLTVV.

The J gene is TRBJ1-5, the V gene TRBV19; possibly TRBD1 for D (5 bases). V lost 9 bases to trimming and J lost 7 bases, with 16 bases between them. CDR3 length equals 13 residues. Germline V gene sequence: CDR1 LNHDA, CDR2 SQIVND (reference sequence). CDR3 amino acids: CASKGRAGQPQHF. The CDR3 bases are TGTGCCAGCAAGGGCAGGGCGGGACAGCCCCAGCATTTT.

The CDR3 nucleotides read TGTGCCAGCAGAGACAGGGCCTCTCGCCTTACTCGTGAAGCTTTCTTT. Translation gives CASRDRASRLTREAFF. V gene TRBV7-2 combines with J gene TRBJ1-1, with 7 bases lining up with TRBD1. The CDR3 spans 16 residues. Germline trimming cut 6 bases from V and 7 bases from J; bases unmatched to any gene: 17. Germline assignment: CDR1 SGHTA and CDR2 FQGNSA.